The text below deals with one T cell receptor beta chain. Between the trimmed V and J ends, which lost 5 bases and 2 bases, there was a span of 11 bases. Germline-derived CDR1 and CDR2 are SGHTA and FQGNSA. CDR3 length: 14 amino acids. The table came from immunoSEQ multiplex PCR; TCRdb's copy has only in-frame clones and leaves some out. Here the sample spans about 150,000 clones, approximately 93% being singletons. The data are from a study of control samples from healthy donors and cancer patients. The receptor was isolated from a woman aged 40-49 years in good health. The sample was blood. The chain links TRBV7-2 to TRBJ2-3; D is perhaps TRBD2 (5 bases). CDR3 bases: TGTGCCAGCAGCACCCACCGGGACACAGATACGCAGTATTTT. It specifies CASSTHRDTDTQYF.